This TCR beta chain was captured by sequencing in a study of cytotoxic CD8 clonotypes in ibrutinib-treated CLL. Study-wide findings and caveats: The public clonotypes identified were infrequent and showed contraction or stability on treatment.

On this clone: Antigen specificity is unknown.

Some clones are missing from TCRdb's copy, which holds only in-frame ones; the method was immunoSEQ multiplex PCR. The sample lists about 9,400 clones; over 60% were seen once. V was clipped by 2 bases and J by 3 bases, with 11 bases between them. Germline V gene sequence: CDR1 SGHTA, CDR2 FQGTGA. This CDR3 is 16 amino acids long. The rearrangement joins TRBV7-3 to TRBJ2-6; D is undetermined. Sequenced here: PBMCs, sampled before ibrutinib treatment. The TCR sequence derives from a human donor with chronic lymphocytic leukemia. CDR3 nucleotides: TGTGCCAGCAGCTTAGGTGGACCTCTTGGGGCCAACGTCCTGACTTTC. Protein sequence: CASSLGGPLGANVLTF.